This passage covers 8 T cell receptor beta chains from one sample sequenced in a study of patients and donors after allogeneic stem cell transplantation (dated by TCRdb to about 2020). The library was obtained by RT-PCR. Instrument used: NextSeq 550. Using fastp at Q25 and MiXCR, TCRdb reprocessed the public reads and kept productive beta chains. Each CDR3 protein appears once, grouped with its most common genes and DNA. The sample table holds some 960,000 distinct CDR3 sequences, of which about a sixth were seen once. In total, the top ten clones hold around 6% of the sample. The sequenced sample was blood, either unsorted or a sorted T cell fraction (not recorded which). Receptors were obtained from a human donor who was either an allogeneic HSCT recipient or a stem cell or donor lymphocyte infusion donor (not recorded which). It is not recorded whose cells these are; they may come from a transplant donor.

The gene calls are TRBV2 and TRBJ1-5; the match to TRBD1 covers 7 bases. CDR1 SNHLY and CDR2 FYNNEI come from the germline V gene. The CDR3 extends over 15 amino acids. With V trimmed by 5 bases and J by 7 bases, 11 bases remained unmatched. The CDR3 loop reads CASSPMTGLGQPQHF. For the CDR3, the DNA is TGTGCCAGCAGTCCGATGACAGGGCTAGGACAGCCCCAGCATTTT. The full variable domain, with the rest looked up from reference TRBV2 and TRBJ1-5, is EPEVTQTPSHQVTQMGQEVILRCVPISNHLYFYWYRQILGQKVEFLVSFYNNEISEKSEIFDDQFSVERPDGSNFTLKIRSTKLEDSAMYFCASSPMTGLGQPQHFGDGTRLSIL.

The chain employs TRBV27 and TRBJ1-3; D gene unclear. The germline V and J ends were trimmed by 5 bases and 0 bases, with 14 bases remaining between them. CDR1 is MNHEY, CDR2 SMNVEV, per germline (reference sequence). The CDR3 loop spans 16 amino acids. The CDR3 is CASSPWRESSGNTIYF. The CDR3 DNA is TGTGCCAGCAGTCCCTGGCGGGAGAGCTCTGGAAACACCATATATTTT.

The rearrangement uses TRBV5-1 and TRBJ1-1; D is uncertain. The CDR3 sequence is 15 residues long. Trimming took off 5 bases at V and 1 base at J, with 15 bases between the two ends. The germline V gene has CDR1 SGHRS and CDR2 YFSETQ. CDR3 sequence: CASRGQVDPNTEAFF. CDR3 DNA: TGCGCCAGCAGGGGCCAGGTCGACCCGAACACTGAAGCTTTCTTT. The entire variable domain, with the rest obtained from reference TRBV5-1 and TRBJ1-1, is as follows: KAGVTQTPRYLIKTRGQQVTLSCSPISGHRSVSWYQQTPGQGLQFLFEYFSETQRNKGNFPGRFSGRQFSNSRSEMNVSTLELGDSALYLCASRGQVDPNTEAFFGQGTRLTVV.

This clonotype was observed a handful of times. The rearrangement joins TRBV9 to TRBJ2-1, with a tentative D call TRBD2 (6 bases). Germline V gene lookup returns CDR1 SGDLS and CDR2 YYNGEE. The length of the CDR3 is 15 residues. V lost 2 bases, J lost 4 bases, and 13 bases lay in between. The CDR3 sequence: CASSVVGGKYNEQFF. The CDR3 nucleotides read TGTGCCAGCAGCGTGGTGGGCGGGAAGTACAATGAGCAGTTCTTC.

The gene calls are TRBV11-2 and TRBJ2-1; D is undetermined. Deletions cut 1 base from V and 8 bases from J, with 15 bases between. From germline, CDR1 is SGHAT and CDR2 FQNNGV. The CDR3 sequence is 15 residues long. The DNA for the CDR3 is TGTGCCAGCAGCTTAGGGGGTTCGATAAGGCATGAGCAGTTCTTC. Its translation is CASSLGGSIRHEQFF.

This clonotype was observed a few times. The chain combines TRBV6-5 with TRBJ2-7; 8 bases align to TRBD1. CDR3 length: 15 amino acids. With V trimmed by 0 bases and J by 4 bases, 5 bases remained unmatched. CDR1 is MNHEY, CDR2 SVGAGI, per germline. This CDR3 is CASSYSSGGGYEQYF. The CDR3 bases are TGTGCCAGCAGTTACTCTTCAGGGGGCGGTTACGAGCAGTACTTC.

This clonotype was counted a few times. The rearrangement uses TRBV5-1 and TRBJ2-1; 8 nucleotides match TRBD2. Germline V gene sequence: CDR1 SGHRS, CDR2 YFSETQ. The CDR3 extends over 16 amino acids. V shed 0 bases and J 4 bases; nucleotides not matched to a gene: 6. For the CDR3, the DNA is TGCGCCAGCAGCTTGGTTCCCAGCGGGAGTTACAATGAGCAGTTCTTC. Protein: CASSLVPSGSYNEQFF.

This clonotype was seen at least ten times. The V call is TRBV4-2, the J call TRBJ2-3; a possible D gene is TRBD2 (5 bases). CDR3 size: 12 residues. CDR1 is LGHNA and CDR2 is YNFKEQ in the germline V gene. V was clipped by 2 bases and J by 6 bases, with 6 bases between them. The CDR3 region is CASSQRGDTQYF. The CDR3 nucleotides are TGTGCCAGCAGCCAACGAGGGGATACGCAGTATTTT.